This T cell receptor (beta chain) was identified during a study of cytomegalovirus exposure and HLA in healthy donors (dated by TCRdb to about 2017). Some background on the complete study: According to a later analysis, the 120 or so validation repertoires were produced on the same platform as the roughly 700 repertoires of the first cohort. The study aimed to test whether cataloging public T cell receptors could reveal signatures of past pathogen exposure. In addition to the first cohort of around 670 subjects, a separate validation cohort of around 110 different subjects was used. To predict cytomegalovirus infection status, the study brought together high-throughput TCR immunosequencing, statistical association of individual TCRs with disease status, and machine learning. Paper-wide results and their limitations: According to the authors, the approach could potentially be generalized to other disease states and immunological phenotypes. While some public TCRs were present in many individuals, most TCR sequences turned up only very rarely across donors. In vitro tests confirmed that a few of the cytomegalovirus-associated TCR beta chains recognize cytomegalovirus antigens. The validation cohort had no HLA typing available for a later analysis, so co-occurrence within that cohort was assessed over all 120 or so repertoires. A later analysis found that TCRs clustered in the first cohort also tended to co-occur in the roughly 120 validation repertoires, with approximately 95% of cluster scores above 0. The study listed 150 to 200 TCR beta chains as associated with cytomegalovirus. In both the original and validation cohorts, the classifier was reported to diagnose cytomegalovirus status with high specificity and sensitivity.

This clone was observed once. What this receptor recognizes is not known. Base-call qualities are not available, and no considerably larger clone is one nucleotide away. The donors were included in the validation cohort of some 110 subjects, a group kept apart from the roughly 730-subject first cohort. The CDR1 and CDR2 encoded by the germline V gene (reference sequence) are SEHNR and FQNEAQ. Germline trimming amounts to 4 bases on V and 5 bases on J, with 11 as the count of junction bases outside the gene matches. The cysteine opens and the phenylalanine closes a CDR3 of 15 amino acids. The DNA shown is the 45-base CDR3, in frame from base 1. Receptors were amplified or captured by the immunoSEQ multiplex PCR assay. In the authors' own workflow: To diagnose cytomegalovirus status from the catalog of TCR beta chain sequences, a statistical classification framework was built. TCRdb stores this immuneACCESS table with in-frame sequences only. Part of the clones is absent; in the studies checked, under half of the shortfall reflects unresolved V genes, and no reason is known for the rest. The V and J calls and clone size were taken over from that table, and D and trimming were inferred from the DNA. The sample records around 400,000 clones, roughly 88% of which are singletons. The top ten clonotypes cover under 0.9% of the sample.

The sequenced sample consisted of PBMCs. Rearrangement joined TRBV7-9 to TRBJ2-7; 7 of the junction bases match TRBD1. This TCR derives from a woman aged 18 to 35 in good health and CMV-seronegative. In nucleotide form, the sequence is TGTGCCAGCAGCTCCACTCCAGGGGGATTCAACGAGCAGTACTTC. The encoded protein is CASSSTPGGFNEQYF.